Below are 18 T cell receptor beta chains sequenced from a single sample in a study of Graves' ophthalmopathy and Graves' hyperthyroidism. RNA transcripts were the source from which TCR beta CDR3 regions were amplified. First-round RT-PCR used HTBI primers; second-round multiplex PCR followed. MiXCR was run by TCRdb on the multiplex PCR reads, yielding one entry per CDR3 protein. The sample lists approximately 500,000 distinct CDR3 sequences; about 15% were seen once. The sequenced sample was blood. The receptors derive from a woman younger than 45 with Graves' ophthalmopathy.

This clonotype was counted ten times or more. The chain carries TRBV6-5 and TRBJ1-6; D perhaps matches TRBD1 (5 bases). Trimming left V 3 bases short and J 0 bases short, with 18 bases between. The CDR3 consists of 19 residues. Germline V gene lookup returns CDR1 MNHEY and CDR2 SVGAGI. The DNA of the CDR3 is TGTGCCAGCAGTTATAGAGTGGCAGGACACAGCTCCTATAATTCACCCCTCCACTTT. The encoded protein is CASSYRVAGHSSYNSPLHF.

This clonotype came up a few times. V gene TRBV28 combines with J gene TRBJ1-2; possibly TRBD1 for D (6 bases). Germline CDR1 reads MDHEN; CDR2 reads SYDVKM. The ends were cut back, 5 bases at V and 4 bases at J, with 11 bases in the middle. The CDR3 totals 13 residues. The CDR3 region is CASSAGHSYGYTF. In nucleotides, the CDR3 is TGTGCCAGCAGTGCGGGACACAGCTATGGCTACACCTTC.

This clonotype was recorded at least ten times. This chain's CDR3 is CSVFQGHQETQYF. CDR3 nucleotide sequence: TGCAGCGTCTTTCAGGGTCACCAAGAGACCCAGTACTTC. The V gene is TRBV29-1, the J gene TRBJ2-5, with D possibly matching TRBD1 (5 bases). Looked up from germline, CDR1 is SQVTM and CDR2 is ANQGSEA. V lost 6 bases and J 0 bases, leaving 11 bases between the germline ends. The CDR3 is 13 amino acids.

Many counts were recorded for this clonotype. The chain carries TRBV24-1 and TRBJ2-5, with TRBD1 identical over 8 bases. CDR1 KGHDR and CDR2 SFDVKD come from the germline V gene. The CDR3 is made up of 16 amino acids. The ends lost 4 bases at V and 2 bases at J; junction bases unmatched: 8. CDR3 in DNA: TGTGCCACCAGTGACGACGGACAGGGACGTCAAGAGACCCAGTACTTC. It translates to CATSDDGQGRQETQYF.

This clonotype turned up a few times. Possible read error: a much larger clone is one base away. The CDR3, as DNA: TGTGCCAGCAGTAGTAGTTGGACTGAAGCTTGCTTT. Translation: CASSSSWTEACF. The chain couples TRBV12-3 or TRBV12-4 to TRBJ1-1; D call uncertain. CDR3 length equals 12 residues.

This clonotype has more than one count but fewer than ten. The junction differs from germline at one of its ends, possibly a read error. V and J are TRBV3-1 and TRBJ2-5; 8 nucleotides align to TRBD1. Germline CDR1 LGHDT, CDR2 YNNKEL (reference sequence). This CDR3 comprises 13 residues. This CDR3 is CASSQGVDRGGDF. The CDR3 DNA is TGTGCCAGCAGCCAGGGGGTCGACAGGGGAGGAGACTTC.

This clonotype was counted only a few times. V gene TRBV6-1 combines with J gene TRBJ2-5; unclear D gene. This CDR3 has 14 amino acids. Germline lookup yields CDR1 MNHNS and CDR2 SASEGT. Trimming pared 2 bases from V and 7 bases from J, leaving 14 bases between. As DNA, the CDR3 is TGTGCCAGCAGTGAAAGTCAGATGGTCGGGACCCAGTACTTC. It is translated as CASSESQMVGTQYF.

Many counts were recorded for this clonotype. The chain employs TRBV7-9 and TRBJ2-7; D unclear. Per the germline V gene, CDR1 is SEHNR and CDR2 is FQNEAQ (reference sequence). The V end lost 3 bases, the J end lost 1 base, and 10 bases lay between the germline ends. The CDR3 covers 14 residues. The CDR3 nucleotides are TGTGCCAGCAGCTTGGATGGGGTTTCCTACGAGCAGTACTTC. The encoded protein is CASSLDGVSYEQYF.

V gene TRBV7-8 combines with J gene TRBJ2-3; a possible D gene is TRBD1 (5 bases). Per the germline V gene, CDR1 is SGHVS and CDR2 is FQNEAQ. The germline V and J ends were trimmed by 1 base and 0 bases, with 14 bases remaining between them. The CDR3 covers 17 residues. This CDR3 reads CASSLGVGAHSTDTQYF. The CDR3 DNA sequence: TGTGCCAGCAGCTTAGGGGTAGGGGCGCATAGCACAGATACGCAGTATTTT.

In this sample, this clonotype turned up many times. DNA of the CDR3: TGTGCCAGCACCTATACAGGGGCGGGGAACACTGAAGCTTTCTTT. Its protein is CASTYTGAGNTEAFF. The rearrangement links TRBV12-3 or TRBV12-4 to TRBJ1-1; 7 bases agree with TRBD1. The CDR3 is made up of 15 amino acids. After removal of 7 bases from V and 1 base from J, the junction contained 9 bases not matched to a gene.

In its sample, this clonotype was seen many times. This chain uses TRBV30 with TRBJ2-7, with D perhaps matching TRBD2 (5 bases). This CDR3 is built from 16 residues. V lost 2 bases and J 3 bases, leaving 20 bases between the germline ends. Germline lookup yields CDR1 GTSNPN and CDR2 SVGIG (reference sequence). The chain's CDR3 is CAWSKHGLVTNYEQYF. Here the CDR3 DNA reads TGTGCCTGGAGTAAACATGGACTCGTGACTAACTACGAGCAGTACTTC.

This clonotype has a count of ten or more. This sequence joins TRBV12-3 or TRBV12-4 and TRBJ1-2; 7 bases agree with TRBD1. The length of the CDR3 is 15 residues. V lost 6 bases to trimming and J lost 4 bases; unmatched junction nucleotides: 11. CDR3 amino acids: CASRLSLGQTYGYTF. The DNA of the CDR3 is TGTGCCAGCAGGCTATCATTGGGACAGACCTATGGCTACACCTTC.

This clonotype has a count of ten or more. This chain links TRBV20-1 with TRBJ2-5; 7 bases are shared with TRBD1. Germline V gene lookup returns CDR1 DFQATT and CDR2 SNEGSKA (reference sequence). V lost 0 bases, J lost 2 bases, and 6 bases stayed unmatched. This CDR3 is built from 15 residues. The CDR3, as DNA: TGCAGTGCTAGAGATGGAGGACAGGCGCAAGAGACCCAGTACTTC. Its protein product is CSARDGGQAQETQYF.

V is TRBV30 and J is TRBJ1-1; D ambiguous. The germline V gene encodes CDR1 GTSNPN and CDR2 SVGIG (reference sequence). The V end lost 0 bases, the J end lost 5 bases, and 10 bases lay between the germline ends. This CDR3 contains 13 residues. CDR3: CAWSVGLRTEAFF. For the CDR3, the DNA is TGTGCCTGGAGTGTAGGGCTTAGGACTGAAGCTTTCTTT.

This clonotype was counted between two and nine times. This rearrangement joins TRBV15 to TRBJ2-7; D is possibly TRBD2 (5 bases). The CDR3 is made up of 14 amino acids. Germline V lookup: CDR1 LNHNV, CDR2 YYDKDF (reference sequence). The germline V and J ends were trimmed by 0 bases and 2 bases, with 8 bases remaining between them. CDR3 DNA: TGTGCCACCAGCAGAGATGGAGGTACCTACGAGCAGTACTTC. Protein product: CATSRDGGTYEQYF.

This clonotype was counted ten times or more. The chain carries TRBV12-3 or TRBV12-4 and TRBJ1-1, with D perhaps TRBD1 (5 bases). Trimming removed 5 bases at V and 3 bases at J, with 13 bases between. The CDR3 consists of 14 residues. CDR3 region: CASSDPGSDTEAFF. The CDR3 DNA follows: TGTGCCAGCAGTGATCCAGGGAGTGACACTGAAGCTTTCTTT.

This clonotype has at least ten counts. V usage is TRBV10-3 and J usage is TRBJ1-2, with TRBD1 matching over 9 bases. The CDR3 contains 14 residues. CDR1 and CDR2 from the germline V gene are ENHRY and SYGVKD. Trimming removed 4 bases from V and 6 bases from J; junction bases left unmatched: 6. CDR3 coding DNA: TGTGCCATCAGTGTGGTCGACAGGGGGGATGGCTACACCTTC. This sequence encodes CAISVVDRGDGYTF.

This rearrangement joins TRBV28 to TRBJ2-7, with unresolved D. V lost 6 bases and J 3 bases, leaving 15 bases between the germline ends. Germline V gene sequence: CDR1 MDHEN, CDR2 SYDVKM. The length of the CDR3 is 14 residues. The CDR3 is CASSPGGGIYEQYF. DNA of the CDR3: TGTGCCAGCAGCCCTGGCGGCGGAATCTACGAGCAGTACTTC.